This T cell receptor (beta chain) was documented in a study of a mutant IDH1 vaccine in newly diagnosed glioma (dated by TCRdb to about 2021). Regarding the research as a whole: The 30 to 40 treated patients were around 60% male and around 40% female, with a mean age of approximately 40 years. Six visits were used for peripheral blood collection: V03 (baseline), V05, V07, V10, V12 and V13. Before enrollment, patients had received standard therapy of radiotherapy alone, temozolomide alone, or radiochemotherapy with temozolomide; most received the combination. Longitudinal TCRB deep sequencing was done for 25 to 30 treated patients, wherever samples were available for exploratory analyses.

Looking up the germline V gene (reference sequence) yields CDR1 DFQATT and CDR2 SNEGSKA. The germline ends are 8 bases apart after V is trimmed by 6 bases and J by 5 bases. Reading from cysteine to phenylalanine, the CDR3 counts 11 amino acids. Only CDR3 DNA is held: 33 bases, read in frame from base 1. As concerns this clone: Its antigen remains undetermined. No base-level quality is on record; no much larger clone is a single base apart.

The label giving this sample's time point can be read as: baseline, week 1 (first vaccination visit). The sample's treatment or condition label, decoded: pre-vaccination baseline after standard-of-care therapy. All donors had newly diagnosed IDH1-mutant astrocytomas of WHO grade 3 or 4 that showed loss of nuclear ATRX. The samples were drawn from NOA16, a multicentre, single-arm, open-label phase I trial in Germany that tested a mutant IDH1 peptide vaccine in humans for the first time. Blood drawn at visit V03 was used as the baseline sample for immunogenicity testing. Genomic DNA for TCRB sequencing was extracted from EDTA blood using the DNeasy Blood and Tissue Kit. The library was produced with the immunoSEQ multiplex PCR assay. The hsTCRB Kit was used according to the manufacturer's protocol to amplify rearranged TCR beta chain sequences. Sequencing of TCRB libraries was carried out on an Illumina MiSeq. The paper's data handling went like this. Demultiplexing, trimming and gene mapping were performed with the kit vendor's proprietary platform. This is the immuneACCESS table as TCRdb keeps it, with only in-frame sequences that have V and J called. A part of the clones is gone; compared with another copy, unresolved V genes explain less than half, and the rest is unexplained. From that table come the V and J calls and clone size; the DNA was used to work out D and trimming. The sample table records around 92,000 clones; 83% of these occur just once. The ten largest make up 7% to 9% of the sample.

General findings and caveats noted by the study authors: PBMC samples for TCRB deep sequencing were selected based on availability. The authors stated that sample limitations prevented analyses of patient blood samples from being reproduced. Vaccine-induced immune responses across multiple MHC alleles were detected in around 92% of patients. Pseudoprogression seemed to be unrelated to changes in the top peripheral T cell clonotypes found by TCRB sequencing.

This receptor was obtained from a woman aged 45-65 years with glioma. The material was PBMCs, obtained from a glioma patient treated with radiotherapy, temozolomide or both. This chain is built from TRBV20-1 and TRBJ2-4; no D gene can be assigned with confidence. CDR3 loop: CSAHRENIQYF. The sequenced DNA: TGCAGTGCCCACAGAGAAAACATTCAGTACTTC.